Shown below are 32 T cell receptor beta chains from a single sample sequenced in a study of human T cells and chemical hapten exposure. The time point was: patch test 1, 2 weeks after DPC sensitization. Sample treatment: therapeutic diphenylcyclopropenone sensitization with weekly scalp DPC. MiXCR, run by TCRdb on the RACE reads, gives a single entry per CDR3 protein. In the table there are 150,000 or so distinct CDR3 sequences, roughly 15% of which are singletons. Here the sequenced sample was whole blood, taken in connection with sensitization to the hapten diphenylcyclopropenone (DPC). The source is a woman in her 30s with alopecia areata. Some clones in this sample may be carry-over from other donors' samples.

This chain uses TRBV7-2 with TRBJ2-7, with D maybe TRBD1 (6 bases). The V gene's germline CDR1 is SGHTA and CDR2 FQGNSA. This CDR3 spans 16 amino acids. The germline V and J ends were trimmed by 6 bases and 1 base, with 19 bases remaining between them. In DNA form, the CDR3 reads TGTGCCAGCAGTTTGTCGACAGGTTTGTCTTCCTACGAGCAGTACTTC. Encoded protein: CASSLSTGLSSYEQYF.

The CDR3 region is CASTLRLVADTQYF. The CDR3 coding sequence is TGTGCCAGCACCCTGCGGCTAGTGGCAGATACGCAGTATTTT. The V and J genes are TRBV12-3 or TRBV12-4 and TRBJ2-3; D unresolved. Trimming removed 7 bases from V and 4 bases from J, with 15 bases in between. This CDR3 is built from 14 residues.

The gene calls are TRBV12-3 or TRBV12-4 and TRBJ1-5, with 7 bases identical to TRBD1. J gave up 1 base and V 5 bases, and 8 bases lay outside the gene matches. The CDR3 sequence is 16 residues long. The CDR3 sequence is CASSRRGSGSNQPQHF. Written as DNA, the CDR3 is TGTGCCAGCAGTCGCAGGGGGTCGGGGAGCAATCAGCCCCAGCATTTT.

J is TRBJ2-5 and V is TRBV28, with a weak D call TRBD1 (6 bases). V shed 3 bases and J shed 4 bases, with 18 bases lying between them. CDR1 is MDHEN, CDR2 SYDVKM, per germline. The length of the CDR3 is 16 residues. CDR3 amino acids: CASSFLRDTRGETQYF. CDR3 nucleotide sequence: TGTGCCAGCAGTTTTCTCCGGGACACTCGGGGAGAGACCCAGTACTTC.

The chain has TRBV9 and TRBJ1-4; D might be TRBD1 (6 bases). The V end lost 1 base, the J end lost 6 bases, and 10 bases lay between the germline ends. The CDR3 totals 14 residues. Germline CDR1 is SGDLS and CDR2 is YYNGEE. In DNA form, the CDR3 reads TGTGCCAGCAGCGTACGGGGGGCAGATGAAAAACTGTTTTTT. Residues: CASSVRGADEKLFF.

This clonotype came up a few times. V is TRBV5-1 and J is TRBJ2-5, with D perhaps matching TRBD1 (6 bases). CDR3 length equals 14 residues. CDR1 is SGHRS, CDR2 YFSETQ, per germline. V was cut by 6 bases and J by 1 base, with 13 bases left in between. The CDR3 region has the DNA TGCGCCAGCAACCCTGGGACAAGCCAAGAGACCCAGTACTTC. It is translated as CASNPGTSQETQYF.

The chain joins TRBV7-2 to TRBJ1-2; TRBD1 aligns across 7 bases. The CDR3 sequence is 13 residues long. V lost 6 bases, J lost 8 bases, and 9 bases stayed unmatched. The germline V gene encodes CDR1 SGHTA and CDR2 FQGNSA. This CDR3 is CASRGQSRDGYTF. CDR3 coding DNA: TGTGCCAGCAGGGGACAGAGTCGTGACGGCTACACCTTC.

This clonotype was seen only a few times. The chain links TRBV7-2 to TRBJ2-5, with 7 bases that match TRBD2. Germline loops: CDR1 SGHTA, CDR2 FQGNSA. CDR3 length: 16 amino acids. J lost 0 bases, V lost 3 bases, and 7 bases had no gene match. The CDR3: CASSFGLVLHQETQYF. Here the CDR3 DNA reads TGTGCCAGCAGCTTTGGACTAGTTCTTCACCAAGAGACCCAGTACTTC.

V usage is TRBV20-1 and J usage is TRBJ2-5; tentatively, D is TRBD1 (6 bases). Germline V gene lookup returns CDR1 DFQATT and CDR2 SNEGSKA (reference sequence). CDR3 length: 13 residues. V lost 4 bases, J lost 0 bases, and 9 bases lay in between. CDR3 nucleotide sequence: TGCAGTGCTACGGGACACAACCAAGAGACCCAGTACTTC. The encoded protein is CSATGHNQETQYF.

This clonotype was seen repeatedly, ten times or more. This chain joins TRBV10-3 and TRBJ1-1; D unresolved. V was clipped by 2 bases and J by 5 bases, with 6 bases between them. This CDR3 has 12 residues. CDR1 ENHRY and CDR2 SYGVKD come from the germline V gene. The CDR3 spells CAISERRTEAFF. For the CDR3, the DNA is TGTGCCATCAGTGAGAGGAGGACTGAAGCTTTCTTT.

The table lists this clonotype with a count of one. This chain links TRBV28 with TRBJ2-1; 9 nucleotides align to TRBD2. The trim removed 6 bases at V and 9 bases at J, leaving 12 bases unmatched. The CDR3 runs 15 residues. Germline-derived CDR1 and CDR2 are MDHEN and SYDVKM. The CDR3 region has the DNA TGTGCCAGCAGGTTGGCTAGCGGGATCGCCAGTGAGCAGTTCTTC. Protein sequence: CASRLASGIASEQFF.

This sequence joins TRBV11-2 and TRBJ2-1; maybe TRBD2 (5 bases). Germline V gives CDR1 SGHAT, CDR2 FQNNGV. Trimming removed 0 bases from V and 6 bases from J, with 18 bases in between. This CDR3 region has 17 residues. In nucleotides, the CDR3 is TGTGCCAGCAGCTTAGAGGGTTCACTAGGACGATTCAATGAGCAGTTCTTC. It yields the protein CASSLEGSLGRFNEQFF.

The V call is TRBV7-2, the J call TRBJ2-7; TRBD1 matches 7 bases. Germline V gives CDR1 SGHTA, CDR2 FQGNSA. The CDR3 is 14 amino acids. The ends lost 4 bases at V and 2 bases at J; junction bases unmatched: 5. The CDR3 DNA sequence: TGTGCCAGCAGCTCGAGACAGGGTACCTACGAGCAGTACTTC. Translation gives CASSSRQGTYEQYF.

The J gene is TRBJ2-7, the V gene TRBV6-2 or TRBV6-3, with 13 bases that match TRBD2. V trimming: 4 bases; J trimming: 3 bases; junction bases outside the gene matches: 6. The CDR3 has 16 amino acids. Germline CDR1 MNHEY, CDR2 SVGEGT. CDR3 loop: CASSLQGTSGDYEQYF. CDR3 DNA: TGTGCCAGCAGTTTACAAGGGACTAGCGGGGACTACGAGCAGTACTTC.

This sequence joins TRBV12-3 or TRBV12-4 and TRBJ2-2, with D perhaps TRBD2 (5 bases). Trimming took off 4 bases at V and 2 bases at J, with 11 bases between the two ends. The CDR3 contains 15 residues. For the CDR3, the DNA is TGTGCCAGCAGTTGGACTGTTCAAAACACCGGGGAGCTGTTTTTT. Its translation: CASSWTVQNTGELFF.

The gene calls are TRBV2 and TRBJ1-2, with 9 bases lining up with TRBD1. Germline loops: CDR1 SNHLY, CDR2 FYNNEI. This CDR3 region has 14 residues. V was clipped by 4 bases and J by 0 bases; unmatched bases: 0. The CDR3 here is CASSGQGANYGYTF. The CDR3 DNA sequence: TGTGCCAGCAGTGGACAGGGGGCTAACTATGGCTACACCTTC.

This clonotype was observed a handful of times. The rearrangement joins TRBV29-1 to TRBJ1-1; weak D call: TRBD1 (5 bases). The CDR3 loop spans 12 amino acids. Trimming pared 6 bases from V and 4 bases from J, leaving 12 bases between. Germline assignment: CDR1 SQVTM and CDR2 ANQGSEA. The CDR3 DNA sequence: TGCAGCGTCATAAGGGGTGTCACTGAAGCTTTCTTT. Its translation is CSVIRGVTEAFF.

In this sample, this clonotype turned up a few times. The chain carries TRBV29-1 and TRBJ1-4; no definite D call. There are 13 residues in the CDR3. The V end lost 0 bases, the J end lost 8 bases, and 10 bases lay between the germline ends. CDR1 SQVTM and CDR2 ANQGSEA come from the germline V gene. The CDR3 reads CSVEETIGEKLFF. The DNA of the CDR3 is TGCAGCGTTGAAGAAACCATCGGGGAAAAACTGTTTTTT.

This clonotype has a handful of counts. This chain joins TRBV3-1 and TRBJ2-5; no clear D. Germline-derived CDR1 and CDR2 are LGHDT and YNNKEL (reference sequence). V lost 0 bases to trimming and J lost 0 bases, with 8 bases between them. The CDR3 runs 15 residues. The DNA of the CDR3 is TGTGCCAGCAGCCAAGATGGTGGGTACCAAGAGACCCAGTACTTC. Its protein product is CASSQDGGYQETQYF.

About this clonotype itself: Its ends do not fully match the called genes, so a read error is possible. This chain uses TRBV4-2 with TRBJ2-3; TRBD1 matches 7 bases. Per the germline V gene, CDR1 is LGHNA and CDR2 is YNFKEQ. This CDR3 spans 15 amino acids. The CDR3 sequence is CATSPSGQAGDTQYF. The DNA for the CDR3 is TGTGCCACCAGCCCCAGCGGACAGGCCGGAGATACGCAGTATTTT.

This clonotype was picked up a small number of times. The chain links TRBV29-1 to TRBJ2-5, with 7 bases matching TRBD2. The germline V gene encodes CDR1 SQVTM and CDR2 ANQGSEA. The CDR3 loop spans 14 amino acids. V lost 4 bases to trimming and J lost 2 bases; unmatched junction nucleotides: 7. The CDR3, as DNA: TGCAGCGTTGTTTACGGGAGGTGGCAAGAGACCCAGTACTTC. Amino acid sequence: CSVVYGRWQETQYF.

The chain couples TRBV27 to TRBJ2-7; the match to TRBD1 covers 8 bases. Germline V gene sequence: CDR1 MNHEY, CDR2 SMNVEV (reference sequence). This CDR3 spans 14 amino acids. J lost 8 bases, V lost 6 bases, and 12 bases had no gene match. The CDR3, as DNA: TGTGCCAGCAGCCCACGGACAGGGCCGTACCAGCAGTACTTC. This translates into CASSPRTGPYQQYF.

The rearrangement joins TRBV20-1 to TRBJ2-2; TRBD2 agrees at 8 bases. With V trimmed by 6 bases and J by 6 bases, 9 bases remained unmatched. The germline gives CDR1 DFQATT, CDR2 SNEGSKA (reference sequence). This CDR3 is 14 amino acids long. In DNA form, the CDR3 reads TGCAGTGCCCAGGCACGGGAGGGGCCCGGGGAGCTGTTTTTT. It codes for CSAQAREGPGELFF.

This clonotype appeared many times. The rearrangement links TRBV4-2 to TRBJ1-4, with 10 bases lining up with TRBD1. The ends lost 3 bases at V and 5 bases at J; junction bases unmatched: 9. The germline CDR1 and CDR2 sequences are LGHNA and YNFKEQ. The CDR3 contains 17 residues. In DNA, the CDR3 is TGTGCCAGCAGCCAGAATTCCCCGGGACAGGGGAATGAAAAACTGTTTTTT. Translating it yields CASSQNSPGQGNEKLFF.

This clonotype has just a few counts. This chain links TRBV29-1 with TRBJ2-3, with D uncertain. The CDR3 has 11 residues. Trimming removed 4 bases at V and 5 bases at J, with 7 bases between. Germline V lookup: CDR1 SQVTM, CDR2 ANQGSEA. The CDR3 bases are TGCAGCGTTGGAGTAGGAGATACGCAGTATTTT. Its protein product is CSVGVGDTQYF.

The V gene is TRBV6-1, the J gene TRBJ1-1; D not certain. Germline CDR1 MNHNS, CDR2 SASEGT. The CDR3 consists of 13 residues. V gave up 5 bases and J gave up 7 bases, with 14 bases separating them. The CDR3 nucleotides read TGTGCCAGCAGTCGGACGGAGAGCTTTGAAGCTTTCTTT. Amino acid sequence: CASSRTESFEAFF.

The chain carries TRBV6-2 or TRBV6-3 and TRBJ1-5, with D possibly matching TRBD1 (6 bases). V gave up 7 bases and J gave up 4 bases, with 14 bases separating them. CDR3 length: 14 amino acids. Looked up from germline, CDR1 is MNHEY and CDR2 is SVGEGT. The DNA for the CDR3 is TGTGCCAGCACGCACACAGGGCGAAATCAGCCCCAGCATTTT. Translation: CASTHTGRNQPQHF.

This clonotype was detected ten times or more. The CDR3 loop is CASSQGLAGQYNSPLHF. DNA for the CDR3: TGCGCCAGCAGCCAAGGTCTCGCGGGACAATATAATTCACCCCTCCACTTT. This chain joins TRBV4-1 and TRBJ1-6, with a possible D match to TRBD1 (6 bases). The CDR3 runs to 17 residues. Germline assignment: CDR1 MGHRA and CDR2 YSYEKL. Trimming left V 1 base short and J 4 bases short, with 14 bases between.

This clonotype was seen only a few times. The chain joins TRBV2 to TRBJ2-6; D gene uncertain. The germline V gene has CDR1 SNHLY and CDR2 FYNNEI. V dropped 2 bases and J dropped 1 base, with 12 bases sitting between them. This CDR3 is 17 amino acids long. The DNA for the CDR3 is TGTGCCAGCAGTGAAAATCCCACTATTTCTGGGGCCAACGTCCTGACTTTC. Amino acids: CASSENPTISGANVLTF.

This sequence joins TRBV27 and TRBJ2-7; the D gene is possibly TRBD1 (6 bases). The CDR3 has 13 amino acids. V was trimmed by 5 bases and J by 2 bases, leaving 10 bases between them. Germline CDR1 and CDR2: MNHEY and SMNVEV (reference sequence). As DNA, the CDR3 is TGTGCCAGCAGTCGGACAGCAACCTACGAGCAGTACTTC. It is translated as CASSRTATYEQYF.

This clonotype occurred a few times. The chain combines TRBV25-1 with TRBJ2-5; 10 nucleotides agree with TRBD2. The germline V gene encodes CDR1 MGHDK and CDR2 SYGVNS. V trimming: 8 bases; J trimming: 5 bases; junction bases outside the gene matches: 5. CDR3 length: 13 amino acids. CDR3 nucleotide sequence: TGTGCCAGCGGAGCGGGGGGGCTTGAGACCCAGTACTTC. This gives the protein CASGAGGLETQYF. Drawing the rest from reference TRBV25-1 and TRBJ2-5, the complete variable domain is EADIYQTPRYLVIGTGKKITLECSQTMGHDKMYWYQQDPGMELHLIHYSYGVNSTEKGDLSSESTVSRIRTEHFPLTLESARPSHTSQYLCASGAGGLETQYFGPGTRLLVL.

This clonotype was recorded a few times. The chain uses TRBV6-2 or TRBV6-3 and TRBJ2-1, with D perhaps matching TRBD1 or TRBD2 (5 bases each). The V gene's germline CDR1 is MNHEY and CDR2 SVGEGT. V lost 7 bases and J lost 8, with 21 bases in between. The CDR3 length is 15 residues. CDR3 amino acids: CASTPPGRGFDEQFF. In DNA form, the CDR3 reads TGTGCCAGCACTCCCCCGGGACGAGGGTTCGATGAGCAGTTCTTC.